This T cell receptor beta chain was retrieved from a study of molecular identifiers for immune sequencing clone quantification. One entry per CDR3 protein results from TCRdb running MiXCR on the PCR reads. The sample has some 96,000 distinct CDR3 sequences; roughly 26% are singletons. The CDR3 totals 18 residues. J was trimmed by 5 bases and V by 3 bases; bases with no gene match: 16. CDR1 is MNHEY, CDR2 SMNVEV, per germline (reference sequence). Sequenced material: naive CD8+ T cells from blood, with Jurkat cell RNA spiked in. Described subset: FACS-sorted CD8+CD4-CCR7+CD45RA+ naive T cells. The TCR originated in a human donor in good health. Some libraries in this study had Jurkat cell RNA spiked in. The rearrangement joins TRBV27 to TRBJ2-1, with 7 positions matching TRBD1. CDR3 in amino acids: CASSFTSRTGGPHNEQFF. The CDR3 DNA reads TGTGCCAGCAGTTTCACCAGCCGGACAGGTGGTCCACACAATGAGCAGTTCTTC.